This T cell receptor (beta chain) was captured in a study of T-cell reconstitution after alpha-beta-depleted transplantation in children. Library preparation (for TCRbeta) was performed with unique molecular identifiers. Each CDR3 protein is one row after TCRdb ran MiXCR on the PCR reads. The table records a few hundred thousand distinct CDR3 sequences, around 9.6% of them present only once. From germline, CDR1 is SGHVS and CDR2 FQNEAQ. The length of the CDR3 is 14 residues. J lost 3 bases, V lost 4 bases, and 6 bases had no gene match. Worth noting for this clonotype: A much larger clone differs by one base, so this may be a read error.

The gene calls are TRBV7-8 and TRBJ2-7; 7 bases are a match to TRBD1. Sequenced here: PBMCs from the stem cell graft donor, sampled from the stem cell graft. This clonotype was obtained from a human donor who donated a stem cell graft to a child with SCID. DNA of the CDR3: TGTGCCAGCAGCTCCCTGGACAGGAACTACGAGCAGTACTTC. It encodes CASSSLDRNYEQYF.